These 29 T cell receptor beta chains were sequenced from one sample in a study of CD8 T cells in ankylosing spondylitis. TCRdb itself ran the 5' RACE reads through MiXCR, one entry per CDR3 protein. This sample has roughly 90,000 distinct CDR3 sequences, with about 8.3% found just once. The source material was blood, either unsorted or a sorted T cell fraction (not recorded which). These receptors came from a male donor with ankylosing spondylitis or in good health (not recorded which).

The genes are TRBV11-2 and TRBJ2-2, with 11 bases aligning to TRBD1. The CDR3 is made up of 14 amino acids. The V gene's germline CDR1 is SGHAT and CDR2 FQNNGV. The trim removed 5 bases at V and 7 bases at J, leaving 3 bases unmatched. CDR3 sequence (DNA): TGTGCCAGCAGCGGACAGGGGGCGATCGGGGAGCTGTTTTTT. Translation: CASSGQGAIGELFF. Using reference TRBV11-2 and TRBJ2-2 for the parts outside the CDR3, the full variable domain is EAGVAQSPRYKIIEKRQSVAFWCNPISGHATLYWYQQILGQGPKLLIQFQNNGVVDDSQLPKDRFSAERLKGVDSTLKIQPAKLEDSAVYLCASSGQGAIGELFFGEGSRLTVL.

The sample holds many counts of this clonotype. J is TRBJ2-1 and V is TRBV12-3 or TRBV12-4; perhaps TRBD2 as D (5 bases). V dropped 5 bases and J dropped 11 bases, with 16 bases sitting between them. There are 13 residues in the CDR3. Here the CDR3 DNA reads TGTGCCAGCAGTAGCCAAGAACGGGGTAAGCAGTTCTTC. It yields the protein CASSSQERGKQFF.

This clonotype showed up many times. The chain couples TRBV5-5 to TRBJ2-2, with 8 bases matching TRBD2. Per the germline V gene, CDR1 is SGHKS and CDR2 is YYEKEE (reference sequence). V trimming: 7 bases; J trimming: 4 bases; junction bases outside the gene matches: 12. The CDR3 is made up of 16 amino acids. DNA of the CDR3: TGTGCCAGCGATAGCCAGCGGGGGCGCGGCACCGGGGAGCTGTTTTTT. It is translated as CASDSQRGRGTGELFF.

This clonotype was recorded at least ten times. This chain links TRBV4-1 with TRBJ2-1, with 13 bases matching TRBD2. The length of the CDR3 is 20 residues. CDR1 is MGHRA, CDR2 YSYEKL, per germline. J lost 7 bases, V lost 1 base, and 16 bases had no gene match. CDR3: CASSQGRITSGRAGGNEQFF. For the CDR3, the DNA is TGCGCCAGCAGCCAAGGAAGAATAACTAGCGGGAGGGCCGGGGGAAATGAGCAGTTCTTC.

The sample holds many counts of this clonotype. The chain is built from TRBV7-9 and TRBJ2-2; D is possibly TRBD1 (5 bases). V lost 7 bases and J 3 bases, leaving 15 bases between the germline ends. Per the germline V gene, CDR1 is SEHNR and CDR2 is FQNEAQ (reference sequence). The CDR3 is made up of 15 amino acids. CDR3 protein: CASTELIRDTGELFF. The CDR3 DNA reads TGTGCCAGCACCGAGCTTATCAGGGACACCGGGGAGCTGTTTTTT. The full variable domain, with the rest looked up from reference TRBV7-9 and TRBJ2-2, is DTGVSQNPRHKITKRGQNVTFRCDPISEHNRLYWYRQTLGQGPEFLTYFQNEAQLEKSRLLSDRFSAERPKGSFSTLEIQRTEQGDSAMYLCASTELIRDTGELFFGEGSRLTVL.

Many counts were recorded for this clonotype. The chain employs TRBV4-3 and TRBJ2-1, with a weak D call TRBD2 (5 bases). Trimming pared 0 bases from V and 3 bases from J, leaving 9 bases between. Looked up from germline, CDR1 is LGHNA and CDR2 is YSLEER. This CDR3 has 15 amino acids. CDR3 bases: TGCGCCAGCAGCCAAGAGTTGACTAACTACAATGAGCAGTTCTTC. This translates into CASSQELTNYNEQFF.

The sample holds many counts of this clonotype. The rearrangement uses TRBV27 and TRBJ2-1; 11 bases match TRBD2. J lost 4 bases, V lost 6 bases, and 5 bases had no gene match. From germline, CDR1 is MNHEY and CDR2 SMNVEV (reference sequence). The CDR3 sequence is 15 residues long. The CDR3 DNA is TGTGCCAGCAGCCCGGGACTAGCGGAGTACAATGAGCAGTTCTTC. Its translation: CASSPGLAEYNEQFF.

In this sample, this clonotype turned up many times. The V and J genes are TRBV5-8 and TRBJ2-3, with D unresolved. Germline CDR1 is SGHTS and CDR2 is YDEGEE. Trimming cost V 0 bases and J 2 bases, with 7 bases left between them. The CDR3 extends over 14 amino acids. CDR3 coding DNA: TGTGCCAGCAGCTTGGAGCAGACCACAGATACGCAGTATTTT. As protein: CASSLEQTTDTQYF.

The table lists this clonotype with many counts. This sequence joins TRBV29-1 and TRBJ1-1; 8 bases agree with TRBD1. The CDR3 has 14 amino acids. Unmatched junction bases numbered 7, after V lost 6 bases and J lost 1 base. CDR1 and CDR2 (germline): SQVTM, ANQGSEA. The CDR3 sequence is CSVPNRGGNTEAFF. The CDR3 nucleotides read TGCAGCGTGCCTAACAGGGGGGGGAACACTGAAGCTTTCTTT.

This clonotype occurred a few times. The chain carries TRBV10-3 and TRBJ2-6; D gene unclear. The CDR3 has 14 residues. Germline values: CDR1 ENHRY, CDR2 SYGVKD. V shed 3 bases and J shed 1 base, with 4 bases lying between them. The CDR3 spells CAISDVSGANVLTF. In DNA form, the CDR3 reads TGTGCCATCAGTGATGTTTCTGGGGCCAACGTCCTGACTTTC.

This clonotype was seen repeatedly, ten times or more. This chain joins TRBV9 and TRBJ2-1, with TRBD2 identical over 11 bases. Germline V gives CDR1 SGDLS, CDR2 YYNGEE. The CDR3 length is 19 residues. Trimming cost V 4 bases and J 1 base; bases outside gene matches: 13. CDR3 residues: CASSPRGGGLAVSYNEQFF. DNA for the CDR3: TGTGCCAGCAGCCCGAGAGGGGGGGGACTAGCGGTTTCCTACAATGAGCAGTTCTTC.

CDR3 nucleotide sequence: TGTGCCAGCAGCTACCAGTCGGCAGGGGAAAAACTGTTTTTT. This encodes CASSYQSAGEKLFF. This chain connects TRBV7-2 to TRBJ1-4, with D maybe TRBD1 (5 bases). Germline V CDR1 and CDR2: SGHTA, FQGNSA. Deletions cut 4 bases from V and 8 bases from J, with 14 bases between. The CDR3 has 14 residues.

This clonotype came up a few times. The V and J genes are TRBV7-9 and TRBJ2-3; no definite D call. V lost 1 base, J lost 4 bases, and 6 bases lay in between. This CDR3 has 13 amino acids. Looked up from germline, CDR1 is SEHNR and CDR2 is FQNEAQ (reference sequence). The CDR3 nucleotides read TGTGCCAGCAGCTTAGAGCCCCCAGATACGCAGTATTTT. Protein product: CASSLEPPDTQYF.

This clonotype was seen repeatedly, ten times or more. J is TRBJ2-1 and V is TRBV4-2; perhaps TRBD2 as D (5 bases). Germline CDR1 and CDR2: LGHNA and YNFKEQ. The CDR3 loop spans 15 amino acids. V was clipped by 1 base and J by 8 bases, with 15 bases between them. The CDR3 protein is CASSQVDLAPDEQFF. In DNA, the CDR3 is TGTGCCAGCAGCCAAGTAGATCTAGCTCCCGATGAGCAGTTCTTC.

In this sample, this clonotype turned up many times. DNA of the CDR3: TGCGCCAGCAGTGTCAGGGCTACTGAAGCTTTCTTT. Amino acids: CASSVRATEAFF. The chain is built from TRBV10-2 and TRBJ1-1, with D tentatively TRBD1 (5 bases). The length of the CDR3 is 12 residues. Trimming stripped 4 bases from V and 5 bases from J, with 8 bases between. Germline V gene sequence: CDR1 WSHSY, CDR2 SAAADI.

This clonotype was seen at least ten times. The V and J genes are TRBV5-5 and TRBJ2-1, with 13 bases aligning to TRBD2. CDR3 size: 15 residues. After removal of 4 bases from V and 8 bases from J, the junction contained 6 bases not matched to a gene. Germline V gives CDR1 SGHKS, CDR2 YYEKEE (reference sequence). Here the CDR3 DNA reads TGTGCCAGCAGCGACCGGACTAGCGGGAGCCATGAGCAGTTCTTC. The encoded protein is CASSDRTSGSHEQFF.

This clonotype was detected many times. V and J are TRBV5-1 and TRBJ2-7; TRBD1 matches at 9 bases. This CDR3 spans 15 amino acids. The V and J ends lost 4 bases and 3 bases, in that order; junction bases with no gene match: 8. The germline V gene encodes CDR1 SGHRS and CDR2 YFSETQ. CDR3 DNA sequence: TGCGCCAGCAGCGAACCCGGGACAGGGTTCTACGAGCAGTACTTC. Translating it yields CASSEPGTGFYEQYF. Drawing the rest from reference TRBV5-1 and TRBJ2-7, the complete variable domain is KAGVTQTPRYLIKTRGQQVTLSCSPISGHRSVSWYQQTPGQGLQFLFEYFSETQRNKGNFPGRFSGRQFSNSRSEMNVSTLELGDSALYLCASSEPGTGFYEQYFGPGTRLTVT.

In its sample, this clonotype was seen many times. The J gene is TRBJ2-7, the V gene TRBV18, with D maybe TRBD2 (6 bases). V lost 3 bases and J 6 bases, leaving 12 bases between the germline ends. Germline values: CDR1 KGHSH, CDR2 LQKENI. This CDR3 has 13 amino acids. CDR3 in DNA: TGTGCCAGCTCACCCGGGACCGGGGGCGAGCAGTACTTC. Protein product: CASSPGTGGEQYF.

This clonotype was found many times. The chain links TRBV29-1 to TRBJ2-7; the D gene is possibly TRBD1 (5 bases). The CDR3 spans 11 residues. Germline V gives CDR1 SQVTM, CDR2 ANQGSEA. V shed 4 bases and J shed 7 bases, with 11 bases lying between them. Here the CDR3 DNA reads TGCAGCGTTGGAGGCAGGGATGAGCAGTACTTC. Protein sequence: CSVGGRDEQYF.

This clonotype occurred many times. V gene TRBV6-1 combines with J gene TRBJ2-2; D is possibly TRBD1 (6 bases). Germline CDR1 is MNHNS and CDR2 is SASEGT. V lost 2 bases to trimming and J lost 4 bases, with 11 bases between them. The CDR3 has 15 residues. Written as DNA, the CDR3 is TGTGCCAGCAGTGAAAAGGTCAGGGGCACCGGGGAGCTGTTTTTT. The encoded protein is CASSEKVRGTGELFF.

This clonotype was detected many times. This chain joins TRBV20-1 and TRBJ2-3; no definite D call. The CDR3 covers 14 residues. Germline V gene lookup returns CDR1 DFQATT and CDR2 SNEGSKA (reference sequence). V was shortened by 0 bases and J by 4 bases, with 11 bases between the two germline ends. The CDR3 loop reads CSARDLLVADTQYF. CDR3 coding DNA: TGCAGTGCTAGAGATCTTCTAGTCGCAGATACGCAGTATTTT.

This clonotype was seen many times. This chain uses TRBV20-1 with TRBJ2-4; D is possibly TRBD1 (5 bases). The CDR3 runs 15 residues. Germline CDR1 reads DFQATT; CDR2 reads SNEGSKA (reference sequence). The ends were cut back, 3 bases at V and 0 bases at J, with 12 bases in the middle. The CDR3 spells CSARGQRGAKNIQYF. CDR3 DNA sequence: TGCAGTGCTAGGGGGCAGCGTGGAGCCAAAAACATTCAGTACTTC.

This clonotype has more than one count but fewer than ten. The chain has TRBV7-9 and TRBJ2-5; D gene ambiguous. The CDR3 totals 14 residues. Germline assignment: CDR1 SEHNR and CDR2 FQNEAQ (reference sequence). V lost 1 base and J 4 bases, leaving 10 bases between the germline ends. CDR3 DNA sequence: TGTGCCAGCAGCTTAGGGTCAGCCCTAGAGACCCAGTACTTC. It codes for CASSLGSALETQYF.

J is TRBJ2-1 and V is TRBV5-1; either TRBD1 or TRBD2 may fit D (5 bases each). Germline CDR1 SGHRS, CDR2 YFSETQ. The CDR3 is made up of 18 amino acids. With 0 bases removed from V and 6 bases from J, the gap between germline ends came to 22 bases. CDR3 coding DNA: TGCGCCAGCAGCTTGGCGGGGCAACGGTCCTGGACGTCCAATGAGCAGTTCTTC. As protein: CASSLAGQRSWTSNEQFF.

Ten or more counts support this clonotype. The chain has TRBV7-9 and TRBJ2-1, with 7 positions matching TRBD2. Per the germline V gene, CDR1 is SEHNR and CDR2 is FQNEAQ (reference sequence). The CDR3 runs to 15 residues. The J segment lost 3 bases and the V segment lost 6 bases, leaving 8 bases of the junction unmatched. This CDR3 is CASRFSGESYNEQFF. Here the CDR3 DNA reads TGTGCCAGCAGATTCAGCGGGGAGAGCTACAATGAGCAGTTCTTC.

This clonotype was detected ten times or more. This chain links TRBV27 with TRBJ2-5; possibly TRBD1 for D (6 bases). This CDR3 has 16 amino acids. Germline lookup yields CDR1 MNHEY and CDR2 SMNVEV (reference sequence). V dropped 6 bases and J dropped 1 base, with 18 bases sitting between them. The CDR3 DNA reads TGTGCCAGCAGCCCGGGACAAGGTTGGGGCCAAGAGACCCAGTACTTC. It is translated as CASSPGQGWGQETQYF.

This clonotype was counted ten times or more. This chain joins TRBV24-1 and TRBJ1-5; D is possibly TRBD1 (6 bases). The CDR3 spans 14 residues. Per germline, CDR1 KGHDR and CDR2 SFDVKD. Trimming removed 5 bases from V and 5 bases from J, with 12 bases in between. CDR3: CATSAAGVYQPQHF. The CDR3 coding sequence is TGTGCCACCAGTGCGGCAGGGGTCTATCAGCCCCAGCATTTT.

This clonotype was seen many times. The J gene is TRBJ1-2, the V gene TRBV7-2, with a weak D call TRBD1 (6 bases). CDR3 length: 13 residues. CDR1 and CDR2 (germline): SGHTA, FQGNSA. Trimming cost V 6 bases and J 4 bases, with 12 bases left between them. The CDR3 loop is CASRPTGTYGYTF. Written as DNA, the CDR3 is TGTGCCAGCAGACCTACAGGGACCTATGGCTACACCTTC.

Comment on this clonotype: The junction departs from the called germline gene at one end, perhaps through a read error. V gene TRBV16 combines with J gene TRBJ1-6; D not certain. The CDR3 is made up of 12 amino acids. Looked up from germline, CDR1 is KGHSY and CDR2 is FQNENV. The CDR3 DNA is TGTGCCAGCAGCCAATCGGGTTCACCCCCCCACTTT. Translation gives CASSQSGSPPHF.